This entry lists 10 T cell receptor beta chains sequenced from one sample in a study of T and B cells in COVID-19 patients. TRB rearrangements were amplified by multiplex PCR with BIOMED2 TRB-A/B primers. From the multiplex PCR reads, TCRdb called clonotypes with MiXCR, one entry per CDR3 protein. The table includes around 9,000 distinct CDR3 sequences, roughly 29% detected once. TRB was amplified from about 250-500 ng of blood genomic DNA. Sample: blood. Receptors originate from a human donor who had recovered from COVID-19.

The rearrangement links TRBV10-3 to TRBJ1-5; D remains ambiguous. Germline V gene sequence: CDR1 ENHRY, CDR2 SYGVKD. The CDR3 is 13 amino acids. Between the trimmed V and J ends, which lost 3 bases and 4 bases, there was a span of 7 bases. CDR3 region: CAISETTNQPQHF. CDR3 in DNA: TGTGCCATCAGTGAAACTACAAATCAGCCCCAGCATTTT.

This clonotype was observed a handful of times. V usage is TRBV6-5 and J usage is TRBJ2-7, with 9 nucleotides matching TRBD1. The V gene end was trimmed by 5 bases and the J gene end by 3 bases; junction bases not matched to a gene: 11. CDR1 is MNHEY, CDR2 SVGAGI, per germline. This CDR3 contains 16 residues. The CDR3 nucleotides read TGTGCCAGCAGTGGGACAGGGAAGCAGAAAGGCTACGAGCAGTACTTC. Translated: CASSGTGKQKGYEQYF.

This chain uses TRBV24-1 with TRBJ2-1; D possibly matches TRBD1 or TRBD2 (5 bases each). The ends were cut back, 3 bases at V and 7 bases at J, with 15 bases in the middle. Germline CDR1 KGHDR, CDR2 SFDVKD. The CDR3 extends over 15 amino acids. CDR3 region: CATSDRRGDFNEQFF. The CDR3 coding sequence is TGTGCCACCAGTGATCGTAGGGGAGATTTTAATGAGCAGTTCTTC.

V gene TRBV6-1 combines with J gene TRBJ2-4; maybe TRBD1 (6 bases). This CDR3 comprises 13 residues. The V gene's germline CDR1 is MNHNS and CDR2 SASEGT. Trimming shortened V by 1 base and J by 9 bases, and 10 bases separated the two germline ends. CDR3 nucleotides: TGTGCCAGCAGTGAAGGGGACAATCTCATTCAGTACTTC. This translates into CASSEGDNLIQYF.

A remark on this clonotype: The junction and the germline gene differ at one end; a read error may be behind it. This rearrangement joins TRBV5-5 to TRBJ2-6, with D perhaps TRBD1 (6 bases). Per the germline V gene, CDR1 is SGHKS and CDR2 is YYEKEE (reference sequence). The CDR3 consists of 16 residues. The CDR3 loop reads CASSPYRASGANVLTF. The CDR3 coding sequence is TGCGCCAGCAGCCCCTACAGGGCCTCTGGGGCCAACGTCCTGACTTTC.

The CDR3 DNA reads as TGTGCCAGCAGCCCGGGACAGGAGATGAACACTGAAGCTTTCTTT. Protein: CASSPGQEMNTEAFF. The chain uses TRBV7-2 and TRBJ1-1, with 8 bases lining up with TRBD1. J lost 0 bases, V lost 5 bases, and 5 bases had no gene match. The CDR3 has 15 residues. Per the germline V gene, CDR1 is SGHTA and CDR2 is FQGNSA.

The CDR3 DNA is TGCGCCAGCAGCTTGGAGGCCGCCTCCTACAATGAGCAGTTCTTC. Protein product: CASSLEAASYNEQFF. The gene calls are TRBV5-1 and TRBJ2-1; D unresolved. Between the trimmed V and J ends, which lost 0 bases and 0 bases, there was a span of 7 bases. Germline V gives CDR1 SGHRS, CDR2 YFSETQ. The CDR3 spans 15 residues.

This clonotype is judged medium-sized (0.01 to 0.1%). The chain's CDR3 is CASSPGTGNEKLFF. DNA of the CDR3: TGTGCCAGCTCGCCCGGGACAGGGAATGAAAAACTGTTTTTT. The chain has TRBV18 and TRBJ1-4; 9 positions match TRBD1. V lost 6 bases and J lost 5; bases outside the gene matches: 4. The CDR3 length is 14 residues. CDR1 is KGHSH and CDR2 is LQKENI in the germline V gene.

The chain uses TRBV6-6 and TRBJ1-4; D remains unclear. V lost 2 bases to trimming and J lost 5 bases, with 12 bases between them. This CDR3 contains 15 residues. The V gene's germline CDR1 is MNHNY and CDR2 SVGAGI (reference sequence). The CDR3: CASSYGQVLNEKLFF. The CDR3, as DNA: TGTGCCAGCAGTTACGGTCAGGTGTTAAATGAAAAACTGTTTTTT.

This clonotype has more than one count but fewer than ten. The genes are TRBV7-6 and TRBJ2-1; D gene unclear. Germline CDR1 reads SGHVS; CDR2 reads FNYEAQ. The CDR3 consists of 15 residues. V lost 1 base, J lost 7 bases, and 14 bases lay in between. The CDR3 spells CASSLDGRVGNEQFF. CDR3 sequence (DNA): TGTGCCAGCAGCTTAGATGGACGGGTGGGGAATGAGCAGTTCTTC.